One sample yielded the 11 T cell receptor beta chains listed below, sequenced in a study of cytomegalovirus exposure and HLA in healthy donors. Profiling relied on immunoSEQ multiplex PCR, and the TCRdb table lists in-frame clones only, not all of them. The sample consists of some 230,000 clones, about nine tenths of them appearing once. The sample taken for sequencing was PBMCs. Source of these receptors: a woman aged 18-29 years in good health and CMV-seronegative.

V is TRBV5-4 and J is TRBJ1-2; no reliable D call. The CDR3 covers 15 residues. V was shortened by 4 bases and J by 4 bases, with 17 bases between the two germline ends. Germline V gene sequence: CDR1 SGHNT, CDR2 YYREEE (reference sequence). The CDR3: CASSLNIARGYGYTF. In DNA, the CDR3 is TGTGCCAGCAGCCTCAACATCGCCCGGGGCTATGGCTACACCTTC.

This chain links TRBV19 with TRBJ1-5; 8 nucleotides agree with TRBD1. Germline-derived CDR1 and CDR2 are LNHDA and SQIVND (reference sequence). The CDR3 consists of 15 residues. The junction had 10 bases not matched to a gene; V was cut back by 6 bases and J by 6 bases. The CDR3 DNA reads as TGTGCCAGTAGCCCCAATGGACAGGGCGGTCAGCCCCAGCATTTT. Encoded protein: CASSPNGQGGQPQHF.

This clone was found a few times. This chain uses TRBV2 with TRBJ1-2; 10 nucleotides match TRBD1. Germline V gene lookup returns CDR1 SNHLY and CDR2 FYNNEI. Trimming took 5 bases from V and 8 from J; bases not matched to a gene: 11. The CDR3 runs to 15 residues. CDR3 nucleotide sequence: TGTGCCAGCAGTCAGGGACCTCCGGGACAGGGGGGCTACACCTTC. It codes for CASSQGPPGQGGYTF.

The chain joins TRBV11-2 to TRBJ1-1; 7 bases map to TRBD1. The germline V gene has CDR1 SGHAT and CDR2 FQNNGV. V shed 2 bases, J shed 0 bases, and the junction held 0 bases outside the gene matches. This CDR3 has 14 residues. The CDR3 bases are TGTGCCAGCAGCTTAACAGGGGTGAACACTGAAGCTTTCTTT. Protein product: CASSLTGVNTEAFF.

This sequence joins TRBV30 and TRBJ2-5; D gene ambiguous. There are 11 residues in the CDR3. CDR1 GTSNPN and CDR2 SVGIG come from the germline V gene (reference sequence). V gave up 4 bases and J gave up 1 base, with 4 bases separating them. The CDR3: CAWNSQETQYF. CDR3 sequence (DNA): TGTGCCTGGAACAGCCAAGAGACCCAGTACTTC.

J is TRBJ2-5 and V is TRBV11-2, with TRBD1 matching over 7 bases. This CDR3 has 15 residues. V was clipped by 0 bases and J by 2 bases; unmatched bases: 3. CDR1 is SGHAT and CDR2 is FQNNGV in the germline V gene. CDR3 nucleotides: TGTGCCAGCAGCTTAGATGGGGACAGACAAGAGACCCAGTACTTC. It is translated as CASSLDGDRQETQYF.

The CDR3 loop reads CASSYSGGEKLFF. In DNA, the CDR3 is TGTGCCAGCAGTTACTCGGGGGGAGAAAAACTGTTTTTT. The V and J genes are TRBV6-5 and TRBJ1-4, with D possibly being TRBD1 (5 bases). The CDR3 spans 13 residues. Germline V gives CDR1 MNHEY, CDR2 SVGAGI. V lost 0 bases and J lost 8, with 7 bases in between.

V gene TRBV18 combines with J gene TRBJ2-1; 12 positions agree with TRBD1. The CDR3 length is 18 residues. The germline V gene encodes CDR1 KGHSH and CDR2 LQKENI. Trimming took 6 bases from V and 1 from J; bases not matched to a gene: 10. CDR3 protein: CASSLRDRGLGSYNEQFF. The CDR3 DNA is TGTGCCAGCTCCCTACGGGACAGGGGGCTAGGTTCCTACAATGAGCAGTTCTTC.

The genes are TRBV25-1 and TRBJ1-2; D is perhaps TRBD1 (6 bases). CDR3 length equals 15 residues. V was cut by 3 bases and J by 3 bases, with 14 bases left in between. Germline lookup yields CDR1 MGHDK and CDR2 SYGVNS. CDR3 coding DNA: TGTGCCAGCAGTGATATCGGCAACAGGGACTATGGCTACACCTTC. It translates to CASSDIGNRDYGYTF.

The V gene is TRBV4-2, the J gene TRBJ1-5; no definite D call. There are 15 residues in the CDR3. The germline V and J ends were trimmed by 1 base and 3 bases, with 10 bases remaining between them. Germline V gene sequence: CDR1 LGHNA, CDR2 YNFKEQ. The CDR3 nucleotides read TGTGCCAGCAGCCAAGCTCAGGTGGACAATCAGCCCCAGCATTTT. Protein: CASSQAQVDNQPQHF.

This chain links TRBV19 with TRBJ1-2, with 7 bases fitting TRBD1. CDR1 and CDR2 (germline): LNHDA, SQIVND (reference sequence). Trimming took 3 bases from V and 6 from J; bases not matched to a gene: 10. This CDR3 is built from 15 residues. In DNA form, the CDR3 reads TGTGCCAGTAGTATGTTCACAGGGGAATTTGATGGCTACACCTTC. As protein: CASSMFTGEFDGYTF.